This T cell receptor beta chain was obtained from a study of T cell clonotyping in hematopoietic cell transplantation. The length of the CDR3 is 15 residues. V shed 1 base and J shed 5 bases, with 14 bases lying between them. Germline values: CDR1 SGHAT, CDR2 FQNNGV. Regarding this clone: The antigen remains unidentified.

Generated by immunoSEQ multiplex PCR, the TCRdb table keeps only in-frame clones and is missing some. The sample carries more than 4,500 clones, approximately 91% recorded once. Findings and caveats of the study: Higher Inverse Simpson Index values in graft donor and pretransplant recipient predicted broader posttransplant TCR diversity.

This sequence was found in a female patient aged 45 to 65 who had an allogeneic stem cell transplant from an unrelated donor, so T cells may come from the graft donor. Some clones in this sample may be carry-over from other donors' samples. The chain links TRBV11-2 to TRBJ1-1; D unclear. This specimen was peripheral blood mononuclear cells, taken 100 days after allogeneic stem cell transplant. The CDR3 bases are TGTGCCAGCAGCTTAGTTGGCAGGAGGCGAACTGAAGCTTTCTTT. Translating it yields CASSLVGRRRTEAFF.